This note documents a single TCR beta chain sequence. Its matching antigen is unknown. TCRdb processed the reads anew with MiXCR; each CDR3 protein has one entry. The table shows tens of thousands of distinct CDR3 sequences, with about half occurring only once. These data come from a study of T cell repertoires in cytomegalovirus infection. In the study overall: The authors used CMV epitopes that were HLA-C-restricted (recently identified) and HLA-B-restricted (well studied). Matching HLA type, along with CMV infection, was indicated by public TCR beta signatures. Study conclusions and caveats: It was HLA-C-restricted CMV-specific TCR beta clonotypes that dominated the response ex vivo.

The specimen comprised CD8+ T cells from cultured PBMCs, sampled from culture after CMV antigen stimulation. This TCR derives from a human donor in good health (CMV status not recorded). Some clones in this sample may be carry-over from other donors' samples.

This CDR3 is CANDRNTQYF. CDR3 sequence (DNA): TGTGCCAACGACAGGAATACGCAGTATTTT. The V gene is TRBV12-3 or TRBV12-4, the J gene TRBJ2-3; D perhaps matches TRBD1 (6 bases). The length of the CDR3 is 10 residues. Trimming stripped 10 bases from V and 7 bases from J, with 9 bases between.